The clone carrying this T cell receptor beta chain was seen a few times. This entry belongs to a study of patients and donors after allogeneic stem cell transplantation. The trim removed 5 bases at V and 1 base at J, leaving 5 bases unmatched. The CDR3 contains 15 residues. TCRdb redid the calling of the RT-PCR reads with MiXCR, one entry per CDR3 protein. The table records over 30,000 distinct CDR3 sequences, 37% of them present only once. The chain recombines TRBV12-3 or TRBV12-4 with TRBJ2-4, with 7 bases lining up with TRBD1. Source material: blood, either unsorted or a sorted T cell fraction (not recorded which). The clonotype originates from a human donor who was either an allogeneic HSCT recipient or a stem cell or donor lymphocyte infusion donor (not recorded which). It is not recorded whose cells these are; they may come from a transplant donor. DNA of the CDR3: TGTGCCAGCAGTCTCGGGACAGATGCCAAAAACATTCAGTACTTC. This translates into CASSLGTDAKNIQYF.